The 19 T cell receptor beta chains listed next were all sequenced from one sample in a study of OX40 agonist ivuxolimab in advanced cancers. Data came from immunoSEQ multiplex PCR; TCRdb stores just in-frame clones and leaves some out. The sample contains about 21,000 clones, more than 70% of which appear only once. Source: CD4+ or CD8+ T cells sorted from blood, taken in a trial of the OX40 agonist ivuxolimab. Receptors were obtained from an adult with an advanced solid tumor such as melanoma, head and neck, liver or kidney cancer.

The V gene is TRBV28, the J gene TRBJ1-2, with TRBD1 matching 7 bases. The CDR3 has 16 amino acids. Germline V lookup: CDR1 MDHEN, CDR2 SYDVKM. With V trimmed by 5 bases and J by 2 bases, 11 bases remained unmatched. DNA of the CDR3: TGTGCCAGCAGTCCTAGATCGACAGGGACGAACTATGGCTACACCTTC. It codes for CASSPRSTGTNYGYTF.

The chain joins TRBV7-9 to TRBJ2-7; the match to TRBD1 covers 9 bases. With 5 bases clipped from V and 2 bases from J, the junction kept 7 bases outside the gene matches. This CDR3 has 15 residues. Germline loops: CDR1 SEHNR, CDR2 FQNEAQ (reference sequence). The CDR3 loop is CASSRPGQGPYEQYF. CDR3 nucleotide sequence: TGTGCCAGCAGCCGTCCGGGACAGGGTCCCTACGAGCAGTACTTC.

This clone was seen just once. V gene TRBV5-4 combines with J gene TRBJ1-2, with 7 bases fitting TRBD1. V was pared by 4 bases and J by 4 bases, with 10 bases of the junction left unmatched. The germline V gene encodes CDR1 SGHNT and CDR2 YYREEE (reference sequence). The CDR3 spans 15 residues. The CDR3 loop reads CASSGDRDGSYGYTF. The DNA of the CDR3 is TGTGCCAGCAGCGGCGACAGGGACGGCTCCTATGGCTACACCTTC. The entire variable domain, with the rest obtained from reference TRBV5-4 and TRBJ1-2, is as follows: ETGVTQSPTHLIKTRGQQVTLRCSSQSGHNTVSWYQQALGQGPQFIFQYYREEENGRGNFPPRFSGLQFPNYSSELNVNALELDDSALYLCASSGDRDGSYGYTFGSGTRLTVV.

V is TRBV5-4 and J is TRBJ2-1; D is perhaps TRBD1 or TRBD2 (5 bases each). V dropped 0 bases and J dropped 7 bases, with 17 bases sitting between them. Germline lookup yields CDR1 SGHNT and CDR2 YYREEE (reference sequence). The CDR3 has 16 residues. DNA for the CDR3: TGTGCCAGCAGCTTGGCCGGAGACTACTACAGGAATGAGCAGTTCTTC. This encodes CASSLAGDYYRNEQFF.

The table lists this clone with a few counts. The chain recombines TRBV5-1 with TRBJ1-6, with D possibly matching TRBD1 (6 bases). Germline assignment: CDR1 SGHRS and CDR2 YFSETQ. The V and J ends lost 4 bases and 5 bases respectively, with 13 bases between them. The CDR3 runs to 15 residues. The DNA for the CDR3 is TGCGCCAGCAGCCCCGGGACACCGGATAATTCACCCCTCCACTTT. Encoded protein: CASSPGTPDNSPLHF.

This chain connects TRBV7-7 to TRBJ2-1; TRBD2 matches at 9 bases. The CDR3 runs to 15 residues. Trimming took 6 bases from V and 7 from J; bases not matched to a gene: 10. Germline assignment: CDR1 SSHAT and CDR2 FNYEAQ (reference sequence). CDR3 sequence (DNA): TGTGCCAGCAGTCCGGCGGCGGGGGGGGGAAATGAGCAGTTCTTC. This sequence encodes CASSPAAGGGNEQFF.

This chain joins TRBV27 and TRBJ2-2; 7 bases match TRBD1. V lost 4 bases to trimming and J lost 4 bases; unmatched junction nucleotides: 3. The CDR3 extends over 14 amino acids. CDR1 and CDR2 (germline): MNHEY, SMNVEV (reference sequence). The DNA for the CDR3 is TGTGCCAGCAGTTGGGACAGACTCACCGGGGAGCTGTTTTTT. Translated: CASSWDRLTGELFF.

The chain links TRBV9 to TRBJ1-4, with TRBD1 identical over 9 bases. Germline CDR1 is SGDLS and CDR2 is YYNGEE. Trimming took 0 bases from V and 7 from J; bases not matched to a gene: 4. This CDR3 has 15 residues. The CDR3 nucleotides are TGTGCCAGCAGCGTAGGGGGGACAGGGTTTGAAAAACTGTTTTTT. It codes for CASSVGGTGFEKLFF.

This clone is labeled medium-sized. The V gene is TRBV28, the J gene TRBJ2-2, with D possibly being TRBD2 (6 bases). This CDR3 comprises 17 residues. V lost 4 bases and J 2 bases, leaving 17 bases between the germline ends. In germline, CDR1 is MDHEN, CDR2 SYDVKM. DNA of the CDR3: TGTGCCAGCAGTTATCAACCGGGGGTAATAAACACCGGGGAGCTGTTTTTT. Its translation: CASSYQPGVINTGELFF.

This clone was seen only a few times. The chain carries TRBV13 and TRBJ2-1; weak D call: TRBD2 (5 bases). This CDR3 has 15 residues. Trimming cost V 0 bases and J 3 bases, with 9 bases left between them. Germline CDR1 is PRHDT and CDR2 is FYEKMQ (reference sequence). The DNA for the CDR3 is TGTGCCAGCAGCTTAGGCGAGGGCTTCTACAATGAGCAGTTCTTC. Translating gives CASSLGEGFYNEQFF.

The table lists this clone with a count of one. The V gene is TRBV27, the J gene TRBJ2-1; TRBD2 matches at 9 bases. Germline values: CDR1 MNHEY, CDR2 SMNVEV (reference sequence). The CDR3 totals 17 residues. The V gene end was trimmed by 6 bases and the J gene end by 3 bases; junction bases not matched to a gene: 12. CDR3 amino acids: CASSPFAATSGYNEQFF. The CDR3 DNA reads TGTGCCAGCAGCCCATTTGCTGCGACTAGCGGCTACAATGAGCAGTTCTTC.

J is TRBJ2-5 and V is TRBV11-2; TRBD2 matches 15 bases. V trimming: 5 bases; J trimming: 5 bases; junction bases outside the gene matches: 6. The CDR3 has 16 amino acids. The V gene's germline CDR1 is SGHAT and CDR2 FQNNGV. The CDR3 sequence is CASSIGLAGGLETQYF. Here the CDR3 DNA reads TGTGCCAGCAGCATCGGACTAGCGGGGGGGCTGGAGACCCAGTACTTC.

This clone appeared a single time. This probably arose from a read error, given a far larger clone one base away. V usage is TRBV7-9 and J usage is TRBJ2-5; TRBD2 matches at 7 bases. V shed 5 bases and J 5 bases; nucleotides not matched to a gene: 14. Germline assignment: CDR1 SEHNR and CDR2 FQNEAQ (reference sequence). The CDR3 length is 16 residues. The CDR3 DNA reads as TGTGCCAGCAGCCCAACTAGCGAGGGACCGATGGAGACCCAGTACTTC. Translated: CASSPTSEGPMETQYF. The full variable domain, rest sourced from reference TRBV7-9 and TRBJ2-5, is DTGVSQNPRHKITKRGQNVTFRCDPISEHNRLYWYRQTLGQGPEFLTYFQNEAQLEKSRLLSDRFSAERPKGSFSTLEIQRTEQGDSAMYLCASSPTSEGPMETQYFGPGTRLLVL.

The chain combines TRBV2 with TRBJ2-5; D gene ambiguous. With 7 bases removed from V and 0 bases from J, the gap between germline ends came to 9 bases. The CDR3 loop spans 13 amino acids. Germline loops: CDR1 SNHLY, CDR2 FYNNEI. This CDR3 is CASTVGYQETQYF. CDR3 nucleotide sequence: TGTGCCAGCACCGTGGGGTACCAAGAGACCCAGTACTTC. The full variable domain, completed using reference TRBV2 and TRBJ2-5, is EPEVTQTPSHQVTQMGQEVILRCVPISNHLYFYWYRQILGQKVEFLVSFYNNEISEKSEIFDDQFSVERPDGSNFTLKIRSTKLEDSAMYFCASTVGYQETQYFGPGTRLLVL.

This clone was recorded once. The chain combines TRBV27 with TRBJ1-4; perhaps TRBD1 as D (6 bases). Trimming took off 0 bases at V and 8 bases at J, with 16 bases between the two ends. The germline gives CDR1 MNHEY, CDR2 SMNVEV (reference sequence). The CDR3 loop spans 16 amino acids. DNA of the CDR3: TGTGCCAGCAGTTTATCGGGTCAGGGGCGCGGAGAAAAACTGTTTTTT. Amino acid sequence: CASSLSGQGRGEKLFF.

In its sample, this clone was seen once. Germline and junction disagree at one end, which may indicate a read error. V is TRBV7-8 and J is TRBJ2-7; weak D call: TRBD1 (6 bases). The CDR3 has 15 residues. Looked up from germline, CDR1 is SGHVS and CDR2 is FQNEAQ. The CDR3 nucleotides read TGTGCCAGCAGCCAACCAAGGACAGAAGAGTACGCGCAGTACTTC. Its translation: CASSQPRTEEYAQYF.

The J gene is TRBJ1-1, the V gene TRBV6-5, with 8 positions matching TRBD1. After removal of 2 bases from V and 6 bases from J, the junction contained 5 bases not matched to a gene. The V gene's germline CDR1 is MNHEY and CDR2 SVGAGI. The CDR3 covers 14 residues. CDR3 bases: TGTGCCAGCAGTTACGGACAGGGTATCGCTGAAGCTTTCTTT. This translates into CASSYGQGIAEAFF.

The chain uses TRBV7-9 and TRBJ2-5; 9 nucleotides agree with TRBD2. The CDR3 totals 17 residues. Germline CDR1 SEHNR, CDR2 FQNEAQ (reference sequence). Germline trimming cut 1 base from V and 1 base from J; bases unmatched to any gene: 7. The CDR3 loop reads CASSLVSSGDLQETQYF. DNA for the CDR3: TGTGCCAGCAGCTTAGTGTCTAGCGGGGACCTCCAAGAGACCCAGTACTTC.

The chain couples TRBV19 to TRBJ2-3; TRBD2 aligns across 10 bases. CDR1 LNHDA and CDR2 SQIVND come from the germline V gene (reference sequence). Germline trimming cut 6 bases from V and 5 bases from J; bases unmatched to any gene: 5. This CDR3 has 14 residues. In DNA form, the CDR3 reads TGTGCCAGTAGCGAGCGGGGGGGCCGAGATACGCAGTATTTT. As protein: CASSERGGRDTQYF.